This TCR beta chain emerged from a study of blood T cell repertoires in COVID-19. In germline, CDR1 is LGHDT, CDR2 YNNKEL (reference sequence). The CDR3 is made up of 15 amino acids. Unmatched junction bases numbered 2, after V lost 3 bases and J lost 0 bases. Authors' analysis steps: Amplification of reference gene primers was used by the study to estimate nucleated cell counts. Clones were sequenced by immunoSEQ multiplex PCR, and TCRdb holds only the in-frame ones, with some missing. D and trimming were read from the DNA, whereas the V and J calls and clone size are those reported in that table. The repertoire holds just over 70,000 clones, with roughly 89% as singletons.

This sequence joins TRBV3-1 (or the pseudogene TRBV3-2) and TRBJ1-3; 7 bases align to TRBD1. The sequence derives from a human donor in a cohort sampled during active COVID-19. Sequencing was carried out using peripheral blood. The CDR3 DNA reads TGTGCCAGCAGCCAGCGGGACAGCTCTGGAAACACCATATATTTT. Residues: CASSQRDSSGNTIYF.